This is a list of T cell receptor beta chains from one sample in a study of blood T cell repertoires in COVID-19. Sequenced by immunoSEQ multiplex PCR; TCRdb stores in-frame clones only, minus some. The data hold about 270,000 clones, with about 88% observed a single time. The sequencing input was PBMCs or T cells enriched from blood (not recorded which). The receptors originated from a woman between 55 and 75 years old in a cohort exposed to, infected with or recovered from COVID-19 (not recorded which). CDR3s leave out the opening cysteine and the closing phenylalanine or tryptophan. The D gene is left open where the match is weak.

length	V	D	CDR3
12	TRBV7-2	-	ASSLGDYTGELF
14	TRBV7-9	TRBD1	ASSHSGQGARTEAF
15	TRBV3-1/TRBV3-2	-	ASSQDKGGGEGSEAF
13	TRBV30	-	AWSTKSGQYSPLH
15	TRBV21-1	-	ASSKEGGLALNYEQY
13	TRBV4-3	-	ASSQTYREWGEQY
13	TRBV28	-	ASSLGGARNSPLH
15	TRBV24-1	-	ATSESSGTSTSNEQF
14	TRBV5-1	TRBD1	ASSLEGQGAGNTIY
13	TRBV7-2	-	ASSLVTGTLYGYT
13	TRBV27	TRBD2	ASSGGTSGRAEQY
13	TRBV30	TRBD2	AWSVGWASGREQF
11	TRBV5-1	TRBD1	ASSWAGGYGYT
14	TRBV7-2	-	ASSLGGGEANEKLF
12	TRBV5-1	TRBD2	ASKGLAGANEQF
12	TRBV28	-	ASSLVQLNTEAF
13	TRBV7-2	-	ASSRPGLERDEQF
14	TRBV11-1	-	ASSFGGWLMNTEAF
13	TRBV2	TRBD2	ASSAPLAGVNEQF
12	TRBV9	-	ASSVGAHTGELF
14	TRBV5-8	-	ASSLDRWRGGYGYT
12	TRBV5-4	-	ASSPGGGNEKLF
10	TRBV18	TRBD1	ASSNQQGEQY
13	TRBV11-2	TRBD1	ASSFGQGGSGEQF
11	TRBV29-1	-	SVYDLGRTEAF
13	TRBV9	TRBD1	ASSVGRQGSEKLF
16	TRBV10-3	TRBD2	AISGGLAGGRGTDTQY
13	TRBV7-7	TRBD2	ASSPASGRLDTQY
13	TRBV9	TRBD2	ASSTGLAVTYEQY
15	TRBV21-1	-	ASSNVGGQGRVYEQY
13	TRBV21-1	-	ASSKYNSLVHEQF
14	TRBV9	TRBD1	ASSLRTGTPTDTQY
13	TRBV30	TRBD1	ACRTGERNTGELF
12	TRBV3-1/TRBV3-2	TRBD1	ASRGQGPEEKLF
11	TRBV12-3/TRBV12-4	TRBD1	ASSGTGVDEQY
14	TRBV4-2	TRBD1	ASSQDGTGWDEKLF
9	TRBV7-9	-	ASSFQDTQY
12	TRBV9	TRBD1	ASSFRDRDNEQF
12	TRBV28	TRBD1	ASSTTGTDYEQY
13	TRBV27	-	ASSLYRAGNYGYT
12	TRBV3-1/TRBV3-2	-	ASSPRDYQETQY
12	TRBV6-5	TRBD1	ASRTDRGDSPLH
14	TRBV28	-	ASSPTGLGSGNTIY
11	TRBV2	-	ASRGTGSDGYT
12	TRBV2	-	ASSLETRRTEAF
16	TRBV4-1	TRBD2	ASSQVPGLAGDTYEQY
13	TRBV3-1/TRBV3-2	-	ASSQGGGSYNEQF
11	TRBV30	-	AWSVRSGGELF
11	TRBV7-3	TRBD2	ASSSTLADTQY
13	TRBV7-8	TRBD1	ASSTGQGMTKTQY
17	TRBV5-1	TRBD2	ASSLAPGERTSGYNEQF
13	TRBV6-2/TRBV6-3	TRBD1	ASSYGRGRNTEAF
13	TRBV7-2	TRBD2	ASSPRTSGSDTQY
11	TRBV7-9	-	ASRQTTIYGYT
12	TRBV6-5	-	ASSMGGSNQPQH
12	TRBV29-1	-	SVDGAGKGYEQY